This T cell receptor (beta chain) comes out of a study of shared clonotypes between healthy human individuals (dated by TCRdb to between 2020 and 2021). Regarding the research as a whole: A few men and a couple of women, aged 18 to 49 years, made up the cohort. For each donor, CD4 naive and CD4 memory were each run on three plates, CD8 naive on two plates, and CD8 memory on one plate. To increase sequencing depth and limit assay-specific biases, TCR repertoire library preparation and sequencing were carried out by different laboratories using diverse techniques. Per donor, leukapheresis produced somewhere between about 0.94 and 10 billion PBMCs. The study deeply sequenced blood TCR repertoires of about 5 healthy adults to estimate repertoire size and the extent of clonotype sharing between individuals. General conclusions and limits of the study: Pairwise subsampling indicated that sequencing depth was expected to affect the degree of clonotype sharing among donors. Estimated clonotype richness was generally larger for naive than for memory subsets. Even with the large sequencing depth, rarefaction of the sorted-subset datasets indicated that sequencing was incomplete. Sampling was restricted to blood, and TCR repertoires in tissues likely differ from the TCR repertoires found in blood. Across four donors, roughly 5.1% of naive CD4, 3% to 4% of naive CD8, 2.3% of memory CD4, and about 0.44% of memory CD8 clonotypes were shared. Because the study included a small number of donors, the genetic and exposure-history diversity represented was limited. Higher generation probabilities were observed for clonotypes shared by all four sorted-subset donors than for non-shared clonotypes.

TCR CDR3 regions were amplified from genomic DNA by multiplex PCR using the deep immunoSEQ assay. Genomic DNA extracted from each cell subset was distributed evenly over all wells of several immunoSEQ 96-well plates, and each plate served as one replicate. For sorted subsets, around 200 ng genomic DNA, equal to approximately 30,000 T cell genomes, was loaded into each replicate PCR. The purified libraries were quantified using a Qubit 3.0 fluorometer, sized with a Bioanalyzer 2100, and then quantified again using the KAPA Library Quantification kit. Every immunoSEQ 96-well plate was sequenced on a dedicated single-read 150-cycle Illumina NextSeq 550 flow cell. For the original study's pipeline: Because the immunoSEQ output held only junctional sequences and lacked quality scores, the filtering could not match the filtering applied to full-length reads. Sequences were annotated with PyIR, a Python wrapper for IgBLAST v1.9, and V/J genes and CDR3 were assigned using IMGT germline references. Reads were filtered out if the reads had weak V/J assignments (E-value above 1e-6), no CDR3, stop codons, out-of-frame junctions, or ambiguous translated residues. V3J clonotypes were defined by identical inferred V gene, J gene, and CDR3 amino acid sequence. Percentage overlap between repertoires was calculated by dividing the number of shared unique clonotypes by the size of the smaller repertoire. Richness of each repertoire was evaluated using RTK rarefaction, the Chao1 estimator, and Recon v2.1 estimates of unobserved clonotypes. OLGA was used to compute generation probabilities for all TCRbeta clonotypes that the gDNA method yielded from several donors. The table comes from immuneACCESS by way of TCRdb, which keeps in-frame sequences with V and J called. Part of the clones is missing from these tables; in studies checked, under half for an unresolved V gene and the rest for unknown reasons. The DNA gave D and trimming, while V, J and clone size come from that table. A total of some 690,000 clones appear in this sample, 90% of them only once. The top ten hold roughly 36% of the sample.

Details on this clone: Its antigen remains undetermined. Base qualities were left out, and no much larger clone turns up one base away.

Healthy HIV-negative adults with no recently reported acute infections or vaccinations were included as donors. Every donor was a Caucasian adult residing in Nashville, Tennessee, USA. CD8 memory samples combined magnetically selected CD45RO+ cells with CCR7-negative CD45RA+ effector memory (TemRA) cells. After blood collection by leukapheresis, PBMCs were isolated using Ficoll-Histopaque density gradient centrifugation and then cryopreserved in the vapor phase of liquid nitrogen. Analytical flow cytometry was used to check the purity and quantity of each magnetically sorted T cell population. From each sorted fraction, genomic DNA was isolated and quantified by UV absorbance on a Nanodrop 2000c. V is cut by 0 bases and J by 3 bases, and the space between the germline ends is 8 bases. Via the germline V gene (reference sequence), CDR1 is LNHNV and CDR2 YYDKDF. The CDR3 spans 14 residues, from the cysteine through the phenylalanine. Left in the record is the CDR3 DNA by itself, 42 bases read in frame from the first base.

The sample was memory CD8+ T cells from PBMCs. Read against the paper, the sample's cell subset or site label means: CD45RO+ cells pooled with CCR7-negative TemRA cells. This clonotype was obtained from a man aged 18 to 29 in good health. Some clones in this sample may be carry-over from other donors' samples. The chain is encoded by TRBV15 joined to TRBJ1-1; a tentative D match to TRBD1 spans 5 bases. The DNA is TGTGCCACCAGCAGAGATGCAGGGTACACTGAAGCTTTCTTT. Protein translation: CATSRDAGYTEAFF.